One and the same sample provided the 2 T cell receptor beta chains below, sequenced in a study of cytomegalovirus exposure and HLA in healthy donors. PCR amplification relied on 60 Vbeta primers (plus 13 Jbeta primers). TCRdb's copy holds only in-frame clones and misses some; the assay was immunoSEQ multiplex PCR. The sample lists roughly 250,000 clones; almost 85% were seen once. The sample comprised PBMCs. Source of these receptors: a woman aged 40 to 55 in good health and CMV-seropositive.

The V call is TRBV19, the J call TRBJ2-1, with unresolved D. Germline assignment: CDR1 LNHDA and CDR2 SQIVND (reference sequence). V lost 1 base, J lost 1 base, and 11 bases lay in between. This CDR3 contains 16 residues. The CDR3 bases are TGTGCCAGTAGTATAGGGAACCCCGGGTCCTACAATGAGCAGTTCTTC. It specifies CASSIGNPGSYNEQFF.

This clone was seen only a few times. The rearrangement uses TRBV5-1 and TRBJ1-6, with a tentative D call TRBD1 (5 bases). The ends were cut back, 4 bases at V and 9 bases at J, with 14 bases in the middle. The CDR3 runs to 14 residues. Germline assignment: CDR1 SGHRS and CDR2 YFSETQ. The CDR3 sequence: CASSALGQGSPLHF. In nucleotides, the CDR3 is TGCGCCAGCAGCGCTTTGGGGCAAGGTTCACCCCTCCACTTT.